The text below deals with one T cell receptor beta chain. The antigen is not known. These data belong to a study of vaccination and CD4 T cells after COVID-19. The CDR3 spans 13 residues. Trimming removed 5 bases at V and 8 bases at J, with 18 bases between. Germline V gene lookup returns CDR1 DFQATT and CDR2 SNEGSKA (reference sequence). Cultured CD4+ T-cell DNA underwent Oncomine TCR Beta short-read sequencing. TCRdb itself ran the PCR reads through MiXCR, one entry per CDR3 protein. The data contain about 9,700 distinct CDR3 sequences, around 49% of them singletons. The treatment is: roughly ten-day PBMC culture with coronavirus spike peptide pools or control peptides (ViraFEST assay).

The V gene is TRBV20-1, the J gene TRBJ1-1; D possibly corresponds to TRBD1 (6 bases). The receptor's source is a human donor who had recovered from COVID-19. The sample taken for sequencing was CD4+ T cells from blood, cultured in vitro. CDR3 region: CSARYAGTNEAFF. The CDR3 DNA follows: TGCAGTGCTCGTTATGCCGGGACAAACGAAGCTTTCTTT.